A selection of T cell receptor beta chains follows, all from one sample in a study of OX40 agonist ivuxolimab in advanced cancers. Clones were sequenced by immunoSEQ multiplex PCR, and TCRdb holds only the in-frame ones, with some missing. The sample records tens of thousands of clones, 80% to 90% being singletons. The sample was CD4+ or CD8+ T cells sorted from blood, taken in a trial of the OX40 agonist ivuxolimab. The receptors stem from an adult with an advanced solid tumor such as melanoma, head and neck, liver or kidney cancer. CDR3s include the opening cysteine and the closing phenylalanine or tryptophan. D genes are given only for firm matches. Size tells how often a clone was seen (once, few, many) or the class of an expanded clone, and some rows leave it out.

TRBV18	TRBJ2-2	-	-	TGTGCCAGCTCAAACCACGAAGCCGGGGAGCTGTTTTTT	CASSNHEAGELFF
TRBV4-1	TRBJ2-3	once	-	TGCGCCAGCAGTTCCCTCGCGGATACGCAGTATTTT	CASSSLADTQYF
TRBV5-1	TRBJ2-7	-	-	TGCGCCAGCAGCTGGGATCCACCGGGACATCAGTCGGGCGAGCAGTACTTC	CASSWDPPGHQSGEQYF
TRBV7-9	TRBJ1-1	-	-	TGTGCCAGCAGCCCCGGACAGAACACTGAAGCTTTCTTT	CASSPGQNTEAFF
TRBV4-1	TRBJ1-3	-	TRBD1	TGCGCCAGCAGCCATGGGACAGGGTTGGAAAACACCATATATTTT	CASSHGTGLENTIYF
TRBV11-2	TRBJ2-2	few	-	TGTGCCAGCAGCCGCGGGACGGGCTACCCCGGGGAGCTGTTTTTT	CASSRGTGYPGELFF
TRBV19	TRBJ1-2	medium-sized	-	TGTGCCAGTAGTTTCGTGTTGGGTGGCTACACCTTC	CASSFVLGGYTF
TRBV18	TRBJ1-1	-	-	TGTGCCAGCTCACAAGCGACGAACACTGAAGCTTTCTTT	CASSQATNTEAFF
TRBV5-1	TRBJ2-5	-	-	TGCGCCAGCAGCTTGGACTGGGGGGAGACCCAGTACTTC	CASSLDWGETQYF
TRBV9	TRBJ1-4	-	-	TGTGCCAGCAGCGTAGGTCTCGGGGAAGAGGAAAAACTGTTTTTT	CASSVGLGEEEKLFF
TRBV28	TRBJ2-7	-	-	TGTGCCAGCAGACCTGGCCGGAGGGCGATTGGAAACGAGCAGTACTTC	CASRPGRRAIGNEQYF
TRBV11-2	TRBJ2-3	few	TRBD2	TGTGCCAGCAGCTTCACAGCGGGAGGCACAGATACGCAGTATTTT	CASSFTAGGTDTQYF
TRBV7-3	TRBJ2-7	-	TRBD2	TGTGCCAGCAGCTTAACTGTTAGGACTAGTCGAAACATCTCCTACGAGCAGTACTTC	CASSLTVRTSRNISYEQYF
TRBV19	TRBJ1-5	-	-	TGTGCCAGTAAAGGACAGCAGATTTGGGATCAGCCCCAGCATTTT	CASKGQQIWDQPQHF
TRBV4-3	TRBJ2-3	once	-	TGCGCCAGCAGCCAAGAATCGGGTTGGGGCACAGATACGCAGTATTTT	CASSQESGWGTDTQYF
TRBV12-5	TRBJ2-1	-	TRBD2	TGTGCTAGTGCCAAAGGCGGGAGGGCCAATGAGCAGTTCTTC	CASAKGGRANEQFF
TRBV1	TRBJ2-5	-	-	TGCACCAGTCCCCCCCCGGGACTAGCGGTGTTCGGGACCCAGTACTTC	CTSPPPGLAVFGTQYF
TRBV6-6	TRBJ2-1	-	-	TGTGCCAGCAGTCTAGGACCGCCACATTACAATGAGCAGTTCTTC	CASSLGPPHYNEQFF
TRBV15	TRBJ1-4	-	-	TGTGCCACCAGCAGAGACGTGCCCGCAGGGCTGTTTTTT	CATSRDVPAGLFF
TRBV30	TRBJ2-2	-	-	TGTGCCTGGAGTGTACGTCGGGGGGAGCTGTTTTTT	CAWSVRRGELFF
TRBV5-1	TRBJ2-1	-	-	TGCGCCAGCAGCTTGGCCGGGAAGTCCAATGAGCAGTTCTTC	CASSLAGKSNEQFF
TRBV7-9	TRBJ1-2	-	TRBD1	TGTGCCAGCAGCTTAGGAGCAGGGGGCATTCATGGCTACACCTTC	CASSLGAGGIHGYTF
TRBV10-3	TRBJ2-7	-	TRBD2	TGTGCCATCAGTGAGTCCCTAGCGGGATATGAGCAGTACTTC	CAISESLAGYEQYF
TRBV29-1	TRBJ2-3	-	-	TGCAGCGTCGGACTGTCAGATACGCAGTATTTT	CSVGLSDTQYF
TRBV7-3	TRBJ2-2	-	TRBD2	TGTGCCAGCAGCCTCCAAGCGGGAACGAACACCGGGGAGCTGTTTTTT	CASSLQAGTNTGELFF
TRBV7-2	TRBJ2-1	-	TRBD2	TGTGCCAGCAGCTTTGTAGCGGGAGGGGGGAATGAGCAGTTCTTC	CASSFVAGGGNEQFF
TRBV29-1	TRBJ2-5	-	-	TGCAGCGCCGGAGTACGGGAGACCCAGTACTTC	CSAGVRETQYF
TRBV14	TRBJ2-1	-	-	TGTGCCAGCAGCCAAGACGGGCTATTAAATGAGCAGTTCTTC	CASSQDGLLNEQFF